The 30 T cell receptor beta chains listed next were all sequenced from one sample in a study of blood T cells in healthy people across ages (dated by TCRdb to between 2014 and 2016). Preparation of the library involved 5' RACE. The reads were generated on an Illumina HiSeq 2500. A second roughly 6 to 12 cycle PCR used a sample-barcoded 5' primer and a J-beta primer mix. The public reads were reanalyzed by TCRdb: fastp trimming at Q25, MiXCR alignment, in-frame beta chains only. Each record represents a unique CDR3 protein, reported with the most common genes and DNA among its rows. The sample data list approximately 1.5 million distinct CDR3 sequences, and around 35% of these were observed just once. Approximately 11% of the sample belongs to the ten largest clones. The material sequenced was blood. The receptors were gathered from a woman in her twenties or thirties in good health.

This clonotype was counted ten times or more. The chain links TRBV5-1 to TRBJ2-7, with TRBD2 matching 7 bases. Per the germline V gene, CDR1 is SGHRS and CDR2 is YFSETQ. V lost 4 bases to trimming and J lost 5 bases; unmatched junction nucleotides: 6. This CDR3 spans 13 amino acids. In nucleotides, the CDR3 is TGCGCCAGCAGCACCGGACTAGGGGACGAGCAGTACTTC. It is translated as CASSTGLGDEQYF.

The chain has TRBV9 and TRBJ2-5, with TRBD2 identical over 7 bases. This CDR3 has 16 amino acids. The V gene end was trimmed by 4 bases and the J gene end by 1 base; junction bases not matched to a gene: 10. The germline CDR1 and CDR2 sequences are SGDLS and YYNGEE. CDR3 DNA sequence: TGTGCCAGCAGCTCCCTGGGAGGGGCACCCCAAGAGACCCAGTACTTC. Amino acid sequence: CASSSLGGAPQETQYF.

V gene TRBV6-5 combines with J gene TRBJ2-5, with 10 bases matching TRBD1. Germline loops: CDR1 MNHEY, CDR2 SVGAGI. This CDR3 has 13 residues. Germline trimming cut 6 bases from V and 7 bases from J; bases unmatched to any gene: 5. Written as DNA, the CDR3 is TGTGCCAGCAGGACAGGGGGCGGGCGGACCCAGTACTTC. Translated, it gives CASRTGGGRTQYF.

This clonotype occurred a few times. The V and J genes are TRBV6-6 and TRBJ2-5; D is possibly TRBD1 (6 bases). The CDR3 is 12 amino acids. The V end lost 6 bases, the J end lost 11 bases, and 16 bases lay between the germline ends. Germline V gene data show CDR1 as MNHNY and CDR2 as SVGAGI (reference sequence). CDR3 loop: CASRGDLGAQYF. The CDR3 DNA sequence: TGTGCCAGCAGGGGCGACTTGGGGGCTCAGTACTTC.

This clonotype appeared once. One end of the junction varies from germline; a read error may be responsible. The J gene is TRBJ2-5, the V gene TRBV5-1; weak D call: TRBD1 (6 bases). Per the germline V gene, CDR1 is SGHRS and CDR2 is YFSETQ. The CDR3 totals 15 residues. The CDR3, as DNA: TGCGCCAGCAGCTTACAGGGTCTTGGGGAAGAGACCGAGTACTTC. This translates into CASSLQGLGEETEYF.

The CDR3 coding sequence is TGTGCCAGCAGTGCCGGACGGTTGTTGGGCTACACCTTC. Amino acid sequence: CASSAGRLLGYTF. The chain uses TRBV6-1 and TRBJ1-2, with no clear D. Between the trimmed V and J ends, which lost 4 bases and 8 bases, there was a span of 14 bases. CDR3 size: 13 residues. The germline V gene has CDR1 MNHNS and CDR2 SASEGT.

Only a few counts were recorded for this clonotype. This sequence joins TRBV5-1 and TRBJ2-7; a weak D match, TRBD1 (6 bases). This CDR3 has 16 residues. V was cut by 3 bases and J by 0 bases, with 16 bases left in between. Germline assignment: CDR1 SGHRS and CDR2 YFSETQ. The CDR3 sequence: CASSSDRDTYSYEQYF. Here the CDR3 DNA reads TGCGCCAGCAGCTCGGACCGGGACACATACTCCTACGAGCAGTACTTC.

This clonotype was seen a handful of times. J is TRBJ2-7 and V is TRBV12-3 or TRBV12-4, with D perhaps given as TRBD1 or TRBD2 (5 bases each). The CDR3 is 14 amino acids. V was pared by 7 bases and J by 2 bases, with 15 bases between. The CDR3 spells CASTGEDRAYEQYF. The CDR3 DNA follows: TGTGCCAGCACCGGGGAAGACAGAGCCTACGAGCAGTACTTC.

V usage is TRBV3-1 and J usage is TRBJ2-5; no clear D. Trimming removed 1 base from V and 1 base from J, with 13 bases in between. The V gene's germline CDR1 is LGHDT and CDR2 YNNKEL (reference sequence). This CDR3 contains 16 residues. The CDR3 coding sequence is TGTGCCAGCAGCCAAGGTGTAGATCTAATCCAAGAGACCCAGTACTTC. This gives the protein CASSQGVDLIQETQYF.

This clonotype occurred many times. This sequence joins TRBV29-1 and TRBJ2-1; 7 positions agree with TRBD2. The CDR3 consists of 12 residues. CDR1 and CDR2 from the germline V gene are SQVTM and ANQGSEA. Losses at the gene ends were 5 bases for V and 7 bases for J; bases not matched to a gene: 5. CDR3 region: CSVTRRENEQFF. The CDR3, as DNA: TGCAGCGTTACCAGGCGGGAGAATGAGCAGTTCTTC.

The V call is TRBV5-1, the J call TRBJ1-1; 7 bases line up with TRBD1. Germline V gene sequence: CDR1 SGHRS, CDR2 YFSETQ. V was clipped by 1 base and J by 4 bases; unmatched bases: 7. This CDR3 contains 15 residues. Here the CDR3 reads CASSLNRGPSTEAFF. The CDR3 DNA reads as TGCGCCAGCAGCTTGAACAGGGGCCCCAGCACTGAAGCTTTCTTT.

The sample holds a few counts of this clonotype. The junction does not match germline at one end; this may be a read error. This chain connects TRBV15 to TRBJ2-1; D is perhaps TRBD2 (5 bases). This CDR3 has 13 amino acids. Germline assignment: CDR1 LNHNV and CDR2 YYDKDF (reference sequence). CDR3 bases: TGTGCCACCGGCAGGTTTCAGCGGAATGAGCAGTTCTTC. Protein sequence: CATGRFQRNEQFF.

This clonotype was found a few times. The J gene is TRBJ2-1, the V gene TRBV27; 11 bases map to TRBD2. V trimming: 3 bases; J trimming: 3 bases; junction bases outside the gene matches: 4. Per the germline V gene, CDR1 is MNHEY and CDR2 is SMNVEV (reference sequence). This CDR3 is 16 amino acids long. The CDR3 sequence is CASSFQLAGVYNEQFF. CDR3 nucleotide sequence: TGTGCCAGCAGTTTTCAACTAGCGGGAGTCTACAATGAGCAGTTCTTC.

This clonotype showed up many times. J is TRBJ2-5 and V is TRBV13, with TRBD2 as a possible D gene (5 bases). V lost 3 bases, J lost 5 bases, and 16 bases lay in between. In germline, CDR1 is PRHDT, CDR2 FYEKMQ (reference sequence). CDR3 length: 15 amino acids. In DNA form, the CDR3 reads TGTGCCAGCAGCTTGAGGCCCAACCCGGGGGAGACCCAGTACTTC. The encoded protein is CASSLRPNPGETQYF.

In its sample, this clonotype was seen a few times. The rearrangement joins TRBV29-1 to TRBJ2-2; 9 nucleotides agree with TRBD1. The CDR3 has 14 residues. In germline, CDR1 is SQVTM, CDR2 ANQGSEA. V shed 7 bases, J shed 6 bases, and the junction held 9 bases outside the gene matches. In DNA form, the CDR3 reads TGCAGCGCAGGGACAGGGTTGACCCCCGGGGAGCTGTTTTTT. This sequence encodes CSAGTGLTPGELFF.

This clonotype was picked up a small number of times. The chain combines TRBV27 with TRBJ2-7, with a weak D call TRBD1 (6 bases). The CDR3 totals 13 residues. The germline V gene has CDR1 MNHEY and CDR2 SMNVEV (reference sequence). V was clipped by 4 bases and J by 3 bases, with 10 bases between them. For the CDR3, the DNA is TGTGCCAGCAGTTGGCAACAGGGCTACGAGCAGTACTTC. Translating gives CASSWQQGYEQYF.

This clonotype was seen many times. The chain recombines TRBV7-3 with TRBJ1-6; the D gene is possibly TRBD1 (5 bases). Germline assignment: CDR1 SGHTA and CDR2 FQGTGA. V lost 5 bases and J 10 bases, leaving 12 bases between the germline ends. The CDR3 loop spans 13 amino acids. The CDR3: CASSQSWDSPLHF. The DNA for the CDR3 is TGTGCCAGCAGCCAATCCTGGGACTCACCCCTCCACTTT.

This clonotype was counted only a few times. The chain combines TRBV20-1 with TRBJ1-1; no reliable D call. Germline V gene lookup returns CDR1 DFQATT and CDR2 SNEGSKA (reference sequence). Trimming removed 4 bases at V and 5 bases at J, with 11 bases between. The CDR3 runs 12 residues. CDR3 region: CSAKRRETEAFF. In DNA form, the CDR3 reads TGCAGTGCTAAGAGGAGGGAAACTGAAGCTTTCTTT.

About this clonotype itself: A much larger clone differs by one base, so this may be a read error. V gene TRBV6-2 or TRBV6-3 combines with J gene TRBJ2-5, with D perhaps matching TRBD2 (6 bases). The DNA end favors TRBJ2-7, so the J call may be wrong. This CDR3 has 15 residues. From germline, CDR1 is MNHEY and CDR2 SVGEGT. The CDR3 nucleotides are TGTGCCAGCAGTTGCACTCGGGACTCGTCCTACGAGCAGTACTTC. Translating gives CASSCTRDSSYEQYF.

This clonotype was detected a few times. This sequence joins TRBV9 and TRBJ2-1, with D maybe TRBD2 (6 bases). The V gene's germline CDR1 is SGDLS and CDR2 YYNGEE. CDR3 length: 13 amino acids. V dropped 3 bases and J dropped 7 bases, with 11 bases sitting between them. Here the CDR3 reads CASSGLARNEQFF. The CDR3 DNA is TGTGCCAGCAGCGGTCTAGCGCGGAATGAGCAGTTCTTC.

V and J are TRBV7-9 and TRBJ1-1, with D unclear. CDR1 is SEHNR, CDR2 FQNEAQ, per germline (reference sequence). The V and J ends lost 10 bases and 4 bases respectively, with 16 bases between them. This CDR3 has 13 residues. The CDR3 sequence: CANNGRESTEAFF. CDR3 bases: TGTGCCAACAACGGGAGGGAATCCACTGAAGCTTTCTTT. The whole variable domain, remainder taken from reference TRBV7-9 and TRBJ1-1, is DTGVSQNPRHKITKRGQNVTFRCDPISEHNRLYWYRQTLGQGPEFLTYFQNEAQLEKSRLLSDRFSAERPKGSFSTLEIQRTEQGDSAMYLCANNGRESTEAFFGQGTRLTVV.

A few counts support this clonotype. This chain joins TRBV4-1 and TRBJ2-3; D may be TRBD2 (6 bases). Per germline, CDR1 MGHRA and CDR2 YSYEKL. CDR3 length equals 16 residues. Trimming shortened V by 4 bases and J by 4 bases, and 18 bases separated the two germline ends. DNA of the CDR3: TGCGCCAGCAGCCTCGGCGGGGCCAGAGCGGCAGATACGCAGTATTTT. Residues: CASSLGGARAADTQYF.

The V call is TRBV4-1, the J call TRBJ2-2; the D gene could be TRBD1 or TRBD2 (5 bases each). Between the trimmed V and J ends, which lost 4 bases and 5 bases, there was a span of 11 bases. The germline gives CDR1 MGHRA, CDR2 YSYEKL. The CDR3 has 14 amino acids. CDR3 DNA: TGCGCCAGCAGCCCCCCCGAGGGGACCGGGGAGCTGTTTTTT. Its translation: CASSPPEGTGELFF.

This clonotype was detected many times. J is TRBJ2-3 and V is TRBV29-1; possible D gene TRBD2, 6 bases. This CDR3 spans 14 amino acids. V was clipped by 5 bases and J by 4 bases, with 16 bases between them. From germline, CDR1 is SQVTM and CDR2 ANQGSEA. As DNA, the CDR3 is TGCAGCGTTCAGGGACTTGGTGGATCAGATACGCAGTATTTT. Translating it yields CSVQGLGGSDTQYF.

This chain joins TRBV3-1 and TRBJ2-5; D ambiguous. CDR3 length: 13 residues. V lost 3 bases to trimming and J lost 5 bases, with 10 bases between them. Germline CDR1 is LGHDT and CDR2 is YNNKEL (reference sequence). The chain's CDR3 is CASSHEARETQYF. DNA for the CDR3: TGTGCCAGCAGCCATGAAGCCCGGGAGACCCAGTACTTC.

This sequence joins TRBV2 and TRBJ1-1, with D tentatively TRBD1 (5 bases). Germline values: CDR1 SNHLY, CDR2 FYNNEI. This CDR3 has 14 amino acids. V shed 7 bases and J shed 5 bases, with 17 bases lying between them. The CDR3 protein is CASTPALRGTEAFF. CDR3 bases: TGTGCCAGCACCCCTGCCCTTAGGGGAACTGAAGCTTTCTTT.

This clonotype has just a few counts. The chain carries TRBV6-2 or TRBV6-3 and TRBJ1-2; tentatively, D is TRBD1 (5 bases). Germline CDR1 and CDR2: MNHEY and SVGEGT. This CDR3 spans 13 amino acids. Trimming pared 4 bases from V and 3 bases from J, leaving 9 bases between. CDR3 sequence reads: CASSLLGDYGYTF. Written as DNA, the CDR3 is TGTGCCAGCAGTTTGTTAGGGGACTATGGCTACACCTTC.

The chain is built from TRBV20-1 and TRBJ2-3; D may be TRBD1 or TRBD2 (8 bases each). The CDR3 sequence is 19 residues long. Per germline, CDR1 DFQATT and CDR2 SNEGSKA (reference sequence). The V and J ends lost 3 bases and 1 base respectively, with 26 bases between them. The CDR3 spells CSASRVGRGQLAGTDTQYF. CDR3 in DNA: TGCAGTGCTAGTCGGGTGGGCAGGGGGCAACTAGCGGGCACAGATACGCAGTATTTT.

The table lists this clonotype with many counts. This chain links TRBV7-9 with TRBJ2-1; TRBD1 agrees at 10 bases. Germline V gene lookup returns CDR1 SEHNR and CDR2 FQNEAQ (reference sequence). V dropped 3 bases and J dropped 5; count of bases not matched to a gene: 4. The CDR3 is 15 residues long. This chain's CDR3 is CASSFGTGANNEQFF. Written as DNA, the CDR3 is TGTGCCAGCAGCTTCGGGACAGGGGCAAACAATGAGCAGTTCTTC. The variable domain in full, completed from reference TRBV7-9 and TRBJ2-1, reads DTGVSQNPRHKITKRGQNVTFRCDPISEHNRLYWYRQTLGQGPEFLTYFQNEAQLEKSRLLSDRFSAERPKGSFSTLEIQRTEQGDSAMYLCASSFGTGANNEQFFGPGTRLTVL.

J is TRBJ1-4 and V is TRBV10-3; D gene ambiguous. V lost 2 bases to trimming and J lost 5 bases, with 12 bases between them. Germline CDR1 reads ENHRY; CDR2 reads SYGVKD. This CDR3 spans 15 amino acids. CDR3 amino acids: CAISEKGWWNEKLFF. Written as DNA, the CDR3 is TGTGCCATCAGTGAGAAAGGGTGGTGGAATGAAAAACTGTTTTTT.